This entry lists 10 T cell receptor beta chains sequenced from one sample in a study of T cell repertoires in cytomegalovirus infection. These receptors have no identified antigens. TCRdb re-derived calls from the reads in MiXCR, one entry per CDR3 protein. The sample has under 850,000 distinct CDR3 sequences, around a third seen once. The source was cultured PBMCs, collected from culture after CMV antigen stimulation. The receptors originated from a human donor in good health (CMV status not recorded). Some clones in this sample may be carry-over from other donors' samples.

The chain couples TRBV6-1 to TRBJ1-1; no reliable D call. The CDR3 length is 13 residues. Per germline, CDR1 MNHNS and CDR2 SASEGT. Trimming took 4 bases from V and 1 from J, leaving 7 bases between them. CDR3 nucleotide sequence: TGTGCCAGCAGTGTGAAGTCGAACACTGAAGCTTTCTTT. Translated: CASSVKSNTEAFF.

V and J are TRBV6-1 and TRBJ1-4; no clear D. V was clipped by 1 base and J by 4 bases, with 7 bases between them. Germline loops: CDR1 MNHNS, CDR2 SASEGT. This CDR3 has 14 residues. CDR3 protein: CASSEVRGNEKLFF. DNA of the CDR3: TGTGCCAGCAGTGAAGTACGGGGTAATGAAAAACTGTTTTTT.

This chain connects TRBV6-1 to TRBJ2-5; 7 bases agree with TRBD1. V gave up 5 bases and J gave up 4 bases; unmatched junction bases: 13. The CDR3 covers 16 residues. Germline lookup yields CDR1 MNHNS and CDR2 SASEGT. CDR3 region: CASSRRQGTYRETQYF. The CDR3 nucleotides are TGTGCCAGCAGTAGGCGACAGGGAACGTACCGAGAGACCCAGTACTTC.

A few counts support this clonotype. This rearrangement joins TRBV7-9 to TRBJ1-2; TRBD1 aligns across 12 bases. CDR1 is SEHNR and CDR2 is FQNEAQ in the germline V gene (reference sequence). The CDR3 length is 14 residues. V shed 5 bases, J shed 6 bases, and the junction held 4 bases outside the gene matches. This CDR3 is CASSAGTGGDGYTF. In DNA, the CDR3 is TGTGCCAGCAGCGCCGGGACAGGGGGCGATGGCTACACCTTC. Full variable domain (remainder filled in from reference TRBV7-9 and TRBJ1-2): DTGVSQNPRHKITKRGQNVTFRCDPISEHNRLYWYRQTLGQGPEFLTYFQNEAQLEKSRLLSDRFSAERPKGSFSTLEIQRTEQGDSAMYLCASSAGTGGDGYTFGSGTRLTVV.

This clonotype has only a few counts. The rearrangement uses TRBV5-1 and TRBJ2-7, with TRBD2 identical over 16 bases. The germline CDR1 and CDR2 sequences are SGHRS and YFSETQ. This CDR3 has 16 residues. V lost 4 bases to trimming and J lost 5 bases; unmatched junction nucleotides: 6. The chain's CDR3 is CASSLGLAGGTDEQYF. Here the CDR3 DNA reads TGCGCCAGCAGCCTGGGACTAGCGGGAGGGACGGACGAGCAGTACTTC.

This rearrangement joins TRBV7-6 to TRBJ1-1; D perhaps matches TRBD1 (5 bases). Per germline, CDR1 SGHVS and CDR2 FNYEAQ. The CDR3 covers 15 residues. V was shortened by 1 base and J by 5 bases, with 14 bases between the two germline ends. The CDR3 sequence: CASSLVGEGGTEAFF. The DNA for the CDR3 is TGTGCCAGCAGCTTAGTGGGGGAGGGTGGGACTGAAGCTTTCTTT. Combining the CDR3 with reference TRBV7-6 and TRBJ1-1 gives the whole variable domain GAGVSQSPRYKVTKRGQDVALRCDPISGHVSLYWYRQALGQGPEFLTYFNYEAQQDKSGLPNDRFSAERPEGSISTLTIQRTEQRDSAMYRCASSLVGEGGTEAFFGQGTRLTVV.

This clonotype was seen a few times. The chain couples TRBV11-2 to TRBJ2-5; 8 bases fit TRBD1. The V and J ends lost 5 bases and 5 bases, in that order; junction bases with no gene match: 7. The germline gives CDR1 SGHAT, CDR2 FQNNGV. The CDR3 has 14 residues. CDR3 DNA: TGTGCCAGCAGCACCAGTCGGGACAGGGAGACCCAGTACTTC. This encodes CASSTSRDRETQYF.

In DNA form, the CDR3 reads TGTGCCAGCAGACCCGGACTCTCCTACGAGCAGTACTTC. Its translation: CASRPGLSYEQYF. V usage is TRBV2 and J usage is TRBJ2-7; TRBD2 might be the D (5 bases). CDR1 and CDR2 (germline): SNHLY, FYNNEI. The V and J ends lost 6 bases and 0 bases respectively, with 9 bases between them. This CDR3 is built from 13 residues.

This clonotype was counted a few times. J is TRBJ1-3 and V is TRBV6-5; no clear D. This CDR3 is built from 15 residues. V lost 0 bases and J 0 bases, leaving 6 bases between the germline ends. The germline CDR1 and CDR2 sequences are MNHEY and SVGAGI. In DNA form, the CDR3 reads TGTGCCAGCAGTTACTCGGAGTCCTCTGGAAACACCATATATTTT. This sequence encodes CASSYSESSGNTIYF.

There are a few counts of this clonotype. This chain joins TRBV20-1 and TRBJ2-5, with 10 bases aligning to TRBD2. CDR1 and CDR2 (germline): DFQATT, SNEGSKA (reference sequence). The CDR3 covers 14 residues. With 6 bases clipped from V and 5 bases from J, the junction kept 9 bases outside the gene matches. CDR3 DNA: TGCAGTGCAACCAAGCGGGGGGGCCGTGAGACCCAGTACTTC. It specifies CSATKRGGRETQYF.